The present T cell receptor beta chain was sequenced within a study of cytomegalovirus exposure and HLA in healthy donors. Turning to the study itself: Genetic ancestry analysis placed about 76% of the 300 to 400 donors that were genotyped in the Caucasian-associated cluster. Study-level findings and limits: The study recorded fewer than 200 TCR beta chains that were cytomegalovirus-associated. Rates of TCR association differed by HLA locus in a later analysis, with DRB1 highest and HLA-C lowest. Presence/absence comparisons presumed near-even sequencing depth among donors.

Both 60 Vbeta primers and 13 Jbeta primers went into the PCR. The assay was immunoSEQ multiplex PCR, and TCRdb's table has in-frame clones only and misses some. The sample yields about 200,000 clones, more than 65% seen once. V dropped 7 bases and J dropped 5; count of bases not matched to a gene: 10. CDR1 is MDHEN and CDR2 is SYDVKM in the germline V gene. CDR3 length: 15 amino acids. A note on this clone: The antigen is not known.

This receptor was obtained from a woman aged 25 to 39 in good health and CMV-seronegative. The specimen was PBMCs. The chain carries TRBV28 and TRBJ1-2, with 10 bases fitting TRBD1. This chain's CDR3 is CASKSQGTGVYGYTF. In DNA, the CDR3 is TGTGCCAGCAAGTCCCAGGGGACAGGGGTTTATGGCTACACCTTC.